A selection of T cell receptor beta chains follows, all from one sample in a study of long-term antiretroviral therapy in people with HIV. Method: immunoSEQ multiplex PCR; TCRdb's copy keeps in-frame clones and lacks some. The table shows about 26,000 clones, with 75% to 90% occurring only once. The sequenced sample was unsorted PBMCs, obtained 2.9 years after starting antiretroviral therapy. Every receptor here comes from a middle-aged man with HIV. Each CDR3 is given with its conserved first and last residue. Each record gives: V gene, J gene, clone size, CDR3 length, D gene, CDR3 protein, CDR3 DNA. D genes are given only for firm matches. Size values are once, few and many counts, or a class for expanded clones, and some rows have none.

V: TRBV27
J: TRBJ2-3
size: .
length: 15
D: TRBD2
CDR3: CASSSSGGVGYTQYF
DNA: TGTGCCAGCAGTAGTAGCGGGGGGGTTGGATATACGCAGTATTTT

V: TRBV5-1
J: TRBJ1-3
size: .
length: 16
D: .
CDR3: CASSLRPGRTGNTIYF
DNA: TGCGCCAGCAGCTTGAGACCAGGGAGAACTGGAAACACCATATATTTT

V: TRBV9
J: TRBJ2-2
size: .
length: 13
D: TRBD1
CDR3: CASSDRVSGELFF
DNA: TGTGCCAGCAGTGACAGGGTTTCCGGGGAGCTGTTTTTT

V: TRBV5-1
J: TRBJ2-7
size: few
length: 11
D: .
CDR3: CASSYGGEQYF
DNA: TGCGCCAGCAGCTACGGGGGCGAGCAGTACTTC

V: TRBV5-8
J: TRBJ2-1
size: .
length: 13
D: .
CDR3: CASIIGGHNEQFF
DNA: TGTGCCAGCATAATCGGGGGGCACAATGAGCAGTTCTTC

V: TRBV6-5
J: TRBJ2-2
size: .
length: 15
D: .
CDR3: CASSYRSPNTGELFF
DNA: TGTGCCAGCAGTTACCGATCCCCGAACACCGGGGAGCTGTTTTTT

V: TRBV28
J: TRBJ2-2
size: .
length: 18
D: TRBD1
CDR3: CASSWDSRSGLGTGELFF
DNA: TGTGCCAGCAGTTGGGACAGCAGAAGCGGCCTCGGCACCGGGGAGCTGTTTTTT

V: TRBV19
J: TRBJ1-5
size: .
length: 13
D: .
CDR3: CASTWDGHQPQHF
DNA: TGTGCCAGTACCTGGGACGGCCATCAGCCCCAGCATTTT

V: TRBV2
J: TRBJ2-5
size: .
length: 15
D: .
CDR3: CASRDIAGDQETQYF
DNA: TGTGCCAGCAGGGACATAGCCGGCGATCAAGAGACCCAGTACTTC

V: TRBV6-5
J: TRBJ1-2
size: .
length: 14
D: .
CDR3: CASSPAEYNYGYTF
DNA: TGTGCCAGCAGTCCCGCAGAGTATAACTATGGCTACACCTTC

V: TRBV11-2
J: TRBJ2-2
size: .
length: 15
D: .
CDR3: CASSLGGAQGGELFF
DNA: TGTGCCAGCAGCTTAGGGGGGGCGCAGGGCGGGGAGCTGTTTTTT

V: TRBV19
J: TRBJ1-3
size: .
length: 16
D: .
CDR3: CASSIDIGHSGNTIYF
DNA: TGTGCCAGTAGTATAGATATCGGCCACTCTGGAAACACCATATATTTT

V: TRBV5-5
J: TRBJ2-5
size: .
length: 13
D: TRBD1
CDR3: CASSLDRAETQYF
DNA: TGTGCCAGCAGTTTAGACAGGGCGGAGACCCAGTACTTC

V: TRBV19
J: TRBJ1-5
size: .
length: 16
D: .
CDR3: CASTIQAGPSNQPQHF
DNA: TGTGCCAGTACCATCCAAGCGGGTCCGAGCAATCAGCCCCAGCATTTT

V: TRBV19
J: TRBJ2-3
size: .
length: 14
D: TRBD1
CDR3: CASYQTGGTDTQYF
DNA: TGTGCCAGTTATCAGACAGGGGGCACAGATACGCAGTATTTT

V: TRBV7-8
J: TRBJ1-1
size: once
length: 13
D: TRBD1
CDR3: CASSFRQGTEAFF
DNA: TGTGCCAGCAGCTTCCGACAGGGGACAGAAGCTTTCTTT

V: TRBV5-6
J: TRBJ1-2
size: .
length: 12
D: .
CDR3: CASSPQTHGYTF
DNA: TGTGCCAGCAGCCCCCAGACGCATGGCTACACCTTC

V: TRBV5-1
J: TRBJ2-2
size: .
length: 14
D: .
CDR3: CASSLDGNTGELFF
DNA: TGCGCCAGCAGCTTGGATGGGAACACCGGGGAGCTGTTTTTT

V: TRBV2
J: TRBJ1-1
size: .
length: 13
D: TRBD1
CDR3: CASNKQGSTEAFF
DNA: TGTGCCAGCAATAAACAGGGGAGCACTGAAGCTTTCTTT

V: TRBV10-2
J: TRBJ2-2
size: .
length: 16
D: .
CDR3: CASSEPSPVNLGELFF
DNA: TGCGCCAGCAGTGAGCCCTCTCCAGTTAACCTCGGGGAGCTGTTTTTT

V: TRBV6-6
J: TRBJ2-7
size: few
length: 14
D: TRBD2
CDR3: CASRTSGSSYEQYF
DNA: TGTGCCAGCAGGACTAGCGGAAGCTCCTACGAGCAGTACTTC

V: TRBV30
J: TRBJ2-7
size: .
length: 17
D: TRBD1
CDR3: CAWSVQNTGVPEYEQYF
DNA: TGTGCCTGGAGTGTACAAAATACAGGGGTACCTGAGTACGAGCAGTACTTC

V: TRBV7-8
J: TRBJ1-5
size: .
length: 16
D: TRBD1
CDR3: CASAGGRGQRNQPQHF
DNA: TGTGCCAGCGCGGGTGGTCGGGGACAGAGGAATCAGCCCCAGCATTTT

V: TRBV7-6
J: TRBJ2-5
size: .
length: 13
D: .
CDR3: CASSLGRQETQYF
DNA: TGTGCCAGCAGCTTAGGCCGACAAGAGACCCAGTACTTC

V: TRBV15
J: TRBJ1-1
size: .
length: 12
D: .
CDR3: CATSGGQSQAFF
DNA: TGTGCCACCAGCGGAGGGCAGTCCCAAGCTTTCTTT

V: TRBV7-3
J: TRBJ2-1
size: .
length: 16
D: .
CDR3: CASSFTTDPGFNEQFF
DNA: TGTGCCAGCAGCTTCACGACTGATCCGGGTTTCAATGAGCAGTTCTTC

V: TRBV7-2
J: TRBJ1-2
size: few
length: 14
D: .
CDR3: CASSLTGEVHGYTF
DNA: TGTGCCAGCAGCTTAACTGGCGAGGTCCATGGCTACACCTTC

V: TRBV4-2
J: TRBJ1-6
size: .
length: 15
D: TRBD1
CDR3: CASRRQGQYNSPLHF
DNA: TGTGCCAGCAGAAGACAGGGTCAATATAATTCACCCCTCCACTTT

V: TRBV7-2
J: TRBJ2-7
size: few
length: 15
D: .
CDR3: CASRTQGGRDYEQYF
DNA: TGTGCCAGCAGGACGCAGGGCGGCAGGGACTACGAGCAGTACTTC

V: TRBV28
J: TRBJ1-1
size: .
length: 14
D: .
CDR3: CASSPSEGDTEAFF
DNA: TGTGCCAGCAGCCCGTCTGAGGGGGACACTGAAGCTTTCTTT

V: TRBV19
J: TRBJ1-2
size: .
length: 13
D: .
CDR3: CASSIGSGAGYTF
DNA: TGTGCCAGTAGTATAGGGTCGGGCGCTGGCTACACCTTC

V: TRBV30
J: TRBJ1-6
size: .
length: 15
D: .
CDR3: CAWALDRGTNSPLHF
DNA: TGTGCCTGGGCACTAGACAGAGGCACTAATTCACCCCTCCACTTT

V: TRBV2
J: TRBJ1-5
size: .
length: 13
D: .
CDR3: CASSAQGYQPQHF
DNA: TGTGCCAGCAGTGCACAGGGTTACCAGCCCCAGCATTTT

V: TRBV11-2
J: TRBJ1-3
size: .
length: 14
D: .
CDR3: CASSPRPVGNTIYF
DNA: TGTGCCAGCAGCCCAAGACCGGTTGGAAACACCATATATTTT

V: TRBV19
J: TRBJ1-2
size: .
length: 14
D: TRBD1
CDR3: CASSVGDRGGGYTF
DNA: TGTGCCAGTAGTGTCGGGGACAGGGGTGGCGGCTACACCTTC

V: TRBV7-9
J: TRBJ1-4
size: .
length: 15
D: .
CDR3: CASSPRGEIVEKLFF
DNA: TGTGCCAGCAGCCCTAGAGGGGAGATAGTTGAAAAACTGTTTTTT

V: TRBV9
J: TRBJ2-7
size: .
length: 19
D: .
CDR3: CASSVEDTACPQQECEQYF
DNA: TGTGCCAGCAGCGTAGAGGACACCGCTTGCCCCCAACAAGAGTGCGAGCAGTACTTC

V: TRBV4-1
J: TRBJ2-3
size: .
length: 17
D: TRBD2
CDR3: CASSQDGLAGALDTQYF
DNA: TGCGCCAGCAGCCAAGATGGACTAGCGGGGGCTCTAGATACGCAGTATTTT

V: TRBV5-4
J: TRBJ2-2
size: .
length: 15
D: TRBD1
CDR3: CASSMGQGGTGELFF
DNA: TGTGCCAGCAGCATGGGACAGGGTGGCACCGGGGAGCTGTTTTTT

V: TRBV14
J: TRBJ1-1
size: .
length: 14
D: .
CDR3: CASSQDQGYTEAFF
DNA: TGTGCCAGCAGCCAAGACCAGGGGTACACTGAAGCTTTCTTT

V: TRBV19
J: TRBJ2-1
size: .
length: 16
D: TRBD1
CDR3: CASSFRGTGPYNEQFF
DNA: TGTGCCAGTAGTTTCAGGGGGACAGGTCCCTACAATGAGCAGTTCTTC

V: TRBV28
J: TRBJ1-4
size: .
length: 13
D: .
CDR3: CASLGGGGEKLFF
DNA: TGTGCCAGCCTGGGGGGGGGCGGGGAAAAACTGTTTTTT

V: TRBV9
J: TRBJ2-2
size: .
length: 12
D: .
CDR3: CASSPHTGELFF
DNA: TGTGCCAGCAGCCCCCACACCGGGGAGCTGTTTTTT

V: TRBV27
J: TRBJ2-1
size: .
length: 16
D: .
CDR3: CASSPWQEEGHNEQFF
DNA: TGTGCCAGCAGCCCCTGGCAGGAGGAGGGGCACAATGAGCAGTTCTTC

V: TRBV27
J: TRBJ1-1
size: .
length: 14
D: .
CDR3: CASSFIGFVTEAFF
DNA: TGTGCCAGCAGTTTCATTGGGTTTGTCACTGAAGCTTTCTTT

V: TRBV28
J: TRBJ2-7
size: .
length: 13
D: .
CDR3: CASSLTESYEQYF
DNA: TGTGCCAGCAGTTTGACAGAATCCTACGAGCAGTACTTC

V: TRBV4-3
J: TRBJ1-2
size: .
length: 17
D: .
CDR3: CASSQDAVGRVGYGYTF
DNA: TGCGCCAGCAGCCAAGATGCGGTTGGCAGGGTCGGCTATGGCTACACCTTC

V: TRBV2
J: TRBJ2-1
size: .
length: 15
D: TRBD2
CDR3: CASTAPGGSYNEQFF
DNA: TGTGCCAGCACGGCTCCGGGGGGCTCCTACAATGAGCAGTTCTTC

V: TRBV19
J: TRBJ2-2
size: .
length: 17
D: .
CDR3: CASSIASATQGTGELFF
DNA: TGTGCCAGTAGTATAGCCTCGGCTACGCAAGGTACCGGGGAGCTGTTTTTT

V: TRBV11-2
J: TRBJ2-7
size: .
length: 14
D: .
CDR3: CASSFGTPPDEQYF
DNA: TGTGCCAGCAGCTTCGGGACTCCCCCCGACGAGCAGTACTTC

V: TRBV6-5
J: TRBJ1-6
size: .
length: 15
D: TRBD1
CDR3: CASSRNRGGNSPLHF
DNA: TGTGCCAGCAGTCGTAACAGGGGCGGGAATTCACCCCTCCACTTT

V: TRBV30
J: TRBJ2-3
size: .
length: 16
D: TRBD2
CDR3: CAWSGSSGPFTDTQYF
DNA: TGTGCCTGGAGTGGGAGTAGCGGGCCCTTCACAGATACGCAGTATTTT

V: TRBV11-2
J: TRBJ2-7
size: .
length: 17
D: TRBD1
CDR3: CASSLEVGRGPSYEQYF
DNA: TGTGCCAGCAGCTTAGAAGTAGGCAGGGGGCCCTCCTACGAGCAGTACTTC

V: TRBV11-1
J: TRBJ1-3
size: .
length: 14
D: .
CDR3: CASSQTVSGNTIYF
DNA: TGTGCCAGCAGCCAAACCGTGTCTGGAAACACCATATATTTT

V: TRBV7-8
J: TRBJ2-1
size: few
length: 16
D: .
CDR3: CASSSLGSRAYNEQFF
DNA: TGTGCCAGCAGCTCCCTAGGGTCCCGGGCCTACAATGAGCAGTTCTTC

V: TRBV4-1
J: TRBJ1-3
size: few
length: 13
D: .
CDR3: CASSQGSGNTIYF
DNA: TGCGCCAGCAGCCAAGGGTCTGGAAACACCATATATTTT

V: TRBV18
J: TRBJ2-3
size: .
length: 15
D: TRBD1
CDR3: CASSPLTGDTDTQYF
DNA: TGTGCCAGCTCACCCCTCACAGGGGACACAGATACGCAGTATTTT

V: TRBV5-6
J: TRBJ1-2
size: .
length: 11
D: .
CDR3: CASSLVDGYTF
DNA: TGTGCCAGCAGCTTGGTGGATGGCTACACCTTC